This T cell receptor (beta chain) was obtained from a study of blood T cell repertoires in COVID-19. Across the study: There were acute and convalescent COVID-19 samples, and they came from the United States, Italy and Spain. In each case, the material was cDNA or gDNA derived from T cells, B-cell-depleted T cells, or PBMCs.

The ends were cut back, 7 bases at V and 2 bases at J, with 14 bases in the middle. CDR1 SNHLY and CDR2 FYNNEI come from the germline V gene. The CDR3 runs 14 residues. Methods used by the authors: Reference gene primers were amplified, and this amplification served to estimate nucleated cell counts. TCRdb's copy holds only in-frame clones and misses some; the assay was immunoSEQ multiplex PCR. V, J and clone size reflect that table, while D and trimming were determined from the DNA. The repertoire holds about 95,000 clones, roughly 86% seen once, with about 15% in the top ten. The receptor was isolated from a human donor in a cohort sampled during active COVID-19. This chain links TRBV2 with TRBJ1-2, with a weak D call TRBD1 (6 bases). Material for sequencing was peripheral blood. Here the CDR3 DNA reads TGTGCCAGCAAATGGACAGCTACCAACTATGGCTACACCTTC. This translates into CASKWTATNYGYTF.